This T cell receptor (beta chain) was profiled in a study of blood T cell repertoires in COVID-19. At the level of the study: Samples came from the United States, Italy and Spain, spanning acute and convalescent COVID-19. Nucleic acid was either cDNA or gDNA, and it came from T cells, B-cell-depleted T cells, or PBMCs.

The protocol was immunoSEQ multiplex PCR, while the TCRdb copy is restricted to in-frame clones and leaves out a portion. The sample has under 500,000 clones, about 89% seen once. CDR1 and CDR2 (germline): SNHLY, FYNNEI. The CDR3 has 11 amino acids. Trimming stripped 4 bases from V and 7 bases from J, with 7 bases between. The V gene is TRBV2, the J gene TRBJ1-1, with D unclear. The sample was peripheral blood. This sequence originates from a woman aged 30 to 39 with acute or convalescent COVID-19. CDR3 bases: TGTGCCAGCAGTGGAGAGGGTGAAGCTTTCTTT. Translating gives CASSGEGEAFF.